These 4 T cell receptor beta chains came from one sample sequenced in a study of T cell repertoires in cytomegalovirus infection. For these TCRs, the target antigens are not known. One entry per CDR3 protein results from TCRdb running MiXCR on the reads. This sample has a few hundred thousand distinct CDR3 sequences, with just under 40% found just once. Sequenced material: cultured PBMCs, taken from culture after CMV antigen stimulation. The receptors come from a human donor in good health (CMV status not recorded). Some clones in this sample may be carry-over from other donors' samples.

The chain combines TRBV7-8 with TRBJ1-1, with no clear D. The CDR3 spans 15 residues. CDR1 and CDR2 from the germline V gene are SGHVS and FQNEAQ. V shed 5 bases and J shed 0 bases, with 13 bases lying between them. The CDR3 DNA is TGTGCCAGCAGCCCGACCCTGGCTATGAACACTGAAGCTTTCTTT. The encoded protein is CASSPTLAMNTEAFF. Full variable domain (rest looked up from reference TRBV7-8 and TRBJ1-1): GAGVSQSPRYKVAKRGQDVALRCDPISGHVSLFWYQQALGQGPEFLTYFQNEAQLDKSGLPSDRFFAERPEGSVSTLKIQRTQQEDSAVYLCASSPTLAMNTEAFFGQGTRLTVV.

The chain employs TRBV7-2 and TRBJ2-7, with D maybe TRBD2 (7 bases). This CDR3 is built from 15 residues. From germline, CDR1 is SGHTA and CDR2 FQGNSA. Trimming left V 2 bases short and J 0 bases short, with 11 bases between. CDR3 amino acids: CASSLLGGLSYEQYF. The CDR3 DNA follows: TGTGCCAGCAGCTTACTGGGGGGGCTCTCCTACGAGCAGTACTTC.

The V call is TRBV2, the J call TRBJ2-1; TRBD1 matches at 10 bases. Germline CDR1 reads SNHLY; CDR2 reads FYNNEI. V shed 4 bases and J 14 bases; nucleotides not matched to a gene: 5. The CDR3 covers 12 residues. In DNA, the CDR3 is TGTGCCAGCAGTGGAGAGGACAGGGGGGAGTTCTTC. Translating gives CASSGEDRGEFF.

This clonotype was counted only a few times. The chain joins TRBV6-2 or TRBV6-3 to TRBJ1-1; a weak D match, TRBD1 (6 bases). Trimming left V 9 bases short and J 0 bases short, with 20 bases between. CDR3 length: 16 amino acids. The germline V gene has CDR1 MNHEY and CDR2 SVGEGT. CDR3 sequence reads: CASLETGRSVNTEAFF. Here the CDR3 DNA reads TGTGCCAGTCTGGAGACAGGTCGCAGCGTGAACACTGAAGCTTTCTTT.